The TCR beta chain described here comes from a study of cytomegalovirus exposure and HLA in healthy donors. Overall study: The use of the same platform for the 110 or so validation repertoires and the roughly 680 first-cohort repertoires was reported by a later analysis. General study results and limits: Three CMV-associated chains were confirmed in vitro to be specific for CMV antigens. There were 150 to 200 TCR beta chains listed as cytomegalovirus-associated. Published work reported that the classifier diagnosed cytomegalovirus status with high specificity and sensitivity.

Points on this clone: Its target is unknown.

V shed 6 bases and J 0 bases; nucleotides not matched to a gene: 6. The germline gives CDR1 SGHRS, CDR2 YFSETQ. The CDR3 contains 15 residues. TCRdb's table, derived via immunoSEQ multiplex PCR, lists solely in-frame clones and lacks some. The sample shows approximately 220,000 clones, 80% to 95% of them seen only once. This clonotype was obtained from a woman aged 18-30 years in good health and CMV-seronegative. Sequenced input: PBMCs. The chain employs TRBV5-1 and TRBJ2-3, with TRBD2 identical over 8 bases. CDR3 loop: CASMGSGTSTDTQYF. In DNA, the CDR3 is TGCGCCAGCATGGGTAGCGGGACTAGCACAGATACGCAGTATTTT.